The TCR beta chain under discussion was sequenced for a study of blood T cell repertoires in COVID-19. Study-wide background: The samples span acute and convalescent COVID-19 from the United States, Italy and Spain. Sample material is recorded as cDNA or gDNA derived from T cells, B-cell-depleted T cells, or PBMCs.

Study processing details: Counts of nucleated cells, estimated from reference gene primer amplification, were obtained. Measured with immunoSEQ multiplex PCR; TCRdb has only the in-frame clones, and not every one. Clone size and V and J calls were adopted from that table, with D and trimming inferred from the DNA. The sample comprises about 44,000 clones, less than 85% of which are singletons, and 4% to 5.5% rests with the top ten. Germline V gene data show CDR1 as MNHEY and CDR2 as SVGAGI. V lost 6 bases, J lost 4 bases, and 7 bases lay in between. The CDR3 runs to 13 residues. This chain connects TRBV6-5 to TRBJ2-6, with D hard to call. This TCR came from a woman aged 70 to 79 with acute or convalescent COVID-19. The sequencing input was peripheral blood. The CDR3: CASRPRGANVLTF. The CDR3 DNA reads TGTGCCAGCAGACCTAGGGGGGCCAACGTCCTGACTTTC.